A selection of T cell receptor beta chains follows, all from one sample in a study of shared clonotypes between healthy human individuals. Sequencing was performed with immunoSEQ multiplex PCR; in TCRdb, only in-frame clones are kept and a portion is missing. The sample records a few million clones, approximately 95% being singletons. The sample consisted of naive CD4+ T cells sorted from blood. The receptors here all came from a man between 18 and 35 years old in good health. CDR3s include the opening cysteine and the closing phenylalanine or tryptophan. Fields, in order: V gene, J gene, D gene, clone size, CDR3 DNA, CDR3 protein. D genes are given only for firm matches. Clone sizes are given selectively: once, few, many, or a class where the clone is expanded.

V gene: TRBV6-5; J gene: TRBJ1-6; D gene: -; clone size: -; CDR3 DNA: TGTGCCAGCAGCCGAGGAGACGCCTATAATTCACCCCTCCACTTT; CDR3 protein: CASSRGDAYNSPLHF
V gene: TRBV27; J gene: TRBJ2-3; D gene: -; clone size: -; CDR3 DNA: TGTGCCAGCAGTAGACACGGTAGGGGCTGGCGTAGCACAGATACGCAGTATTTT; CDR3 protein: CASSRHGRGWRSTDTQYF
V gene: TRBV10-3; J gene: TRBJ2-5; D gene: TRBD1; clone size: -; CDR3 DNA: TGTGCCATCGGACAGGGGGAGCGAGAGACCCAGTACTTC; CDR3 protein: CAIGQGERETQYF
V gene: TRBV6-1; J gene: TRBJ1-2; D gene: -; clone size: -; CDR3 DNA: TGTGCCAGCAGTGAAGGCGGGCAAGGTACGACCTATGGCTACACCTTC; CDR3 protein: CASSEGGQGTTYGYTF
V gene: TRBV5-1; J gene: TRBJ1-2; D gene: TRBD1; clone size: -; CDR3 DNA: TGCGCCAGCAGCTTGGAGGGACAGGGAAATGGCTACACCTTC; CDR3 protein: CASSLEGQGNGYTF
V gene: TRBV27; J gene: TRBJ2-3; D gene: -; clone size: -; CDR3 DNA: TGTGCCAGCAGTTGGAGCCAGATATCGGCCCCAGATACGCAGTATTTT; CDR3 protein: CASSWSQISAPDTQYF
V gene: TRBV18; J gene: TRBJ2-7; D gene: -; clone size: once; CDR3 DNA: TGTGCCAGCTCACCACGCTCAGGGCTTCCCTCCTACGAGCAGTACTTC; CDR3 protein: CASSPRSGLPSYEQYF
V gene: TRBV23-1; J gene: TRBJ2-7; D gene: -; clone size: -; CDR3 DNA: TGCGCCAGCAGTCAATCACGAGATTACGAGCAGTACTTC; CDR3 protein: CASSQSRDYEQYF
V gene: TRBV29-1; J gene: TRBJ1-1; D gene: -; clone size: -; CDR3 DNA: TGCAGCGCCGCTAACACTGAAGCTTTCTTT; CDR3 protein: CSAANTEAFF
V gene: TRBV10-3; J gene: TRBJ2-7; D gene: -; clone size: -; CDR3 DNA: TGTGCCTCCCAAGGAGGTGGCTACGAGCAGTACTTC; CDR3 protein: CASQGGGYEQYF
V gene: TRBV6-1; J gene: TRBJ1-2; D gene: -; clone size: -; CDR3 DNA: TGTGCCAGCGGGGTCGGGGCTGGCTACACCTTC; CDR3 protein: CASGVGAGYTF
V gene: TRBV19; J gene: TRBJ2-7; D gene: -; clone size: -; CDR3 DNA: TGTGCCAGTCAGGAGGGGTCCCTTGGGTCCTACGAGCAGTACTTC; CDR3 protein: CASQEGSLGSYEQYF
V gene: TRBV11-2; J gene: TRBJ1-5; D gene: -; clone size: -; CDR3 DNA: TGTGCCAGCAGACCTGACGGACCCAATCAGCCCCAGCATTTT; CDR3 protein: CASRPDGPNQPQHF
V gene: TRBV5-1; J gene: TRBJ2-1; D gene: TRBD1; clone size: -; CDR3 DNA: TGCGCCAGCAGCGCCGGACAGGAGTTGGGGTACAATGAGCAGTTCTTC; CDR3 protein: CASSAGQELGYNEQFF
V gene: TRBV28; J gene: TRBJ2-7; D gene: -; clone size: -; CDR3 DNA: TGTGCCAGCATCCCTGGGGGGGGCGGCGAGCAGTACTTC; CDR3 protein: CASIPGGGGEQYF
V gene: TRBV6-1; J gene: TRBJ2-2; D gene: TRBD1; clone size: -; CDR3 DNA: TGCGCCAGCAGCAGGGGGACAGAAAACACCGGGGAGCTGTTTTTT; CDR3 protein: CASSRGTENTGELFF
V gene: TRBV10-3; J gene: TRBJ2-2; D gene: -; clone size: -; CDR3 DNA: TGTGCCATCAGCCCCCTAGTGGTAAACACCGGGGAGCTGTTTTTT; CDR3 protein: CAISPLVVNTGELFF
V gene: TRBV25-1; J gene: TRBJ1-1; D gene: -; clone size: -; CDR3 DNA: TGTGCCAGCAGGGACCCGAAAGGTAAAGCTTTCTTT; CDR3 protein: CASRDPKGKAFF
V gene: TRBV30; J gene: TRBJ2-5; D gene: TRBD2; clone size: -; CDR3 DNA: TGTGCCTGGAGTGTATGGGGGGTTGGGCGGGAGTTATTGGTAAAGACCCAGTACTTC; CDR3 protein: CAWSVWGVGRELLVKTQYF
V gene: TRBV7-3; J gene: TRBJ2-7; D gene: -; clone size: once; CDR3 DNA: TGTGCCAGCAGCCCCGGGGACCGCCCCTACGAGCAGTACTTC; CDR3 protein: CASSPGDRPYEQYF
V gene: TRBV5-1; J gene: TRBJ2-1; D gene: TRBD2; clone size: -; CDR3 DNA: TGCGCCAGCAGCTTGCCCGGGGGGGCTGACAATGAGCAGTTCTTC; CDR3 protein: CASSLPGGADNEQFF
V gene: TRBV5-6; J gene: TRBJ1-2; D gene: TRBD1; clone size: -; CDR3 DNA: TGTGCCAGCAGCATCGGACAGGGTCAAAACTATGGCTACACCTTC; CDR3 protein: CASSIGQGQNYGYTF
V gene: TRBV7-2; J gene: TRBJ1-4; D gene: -; clone size: -; CDR3 DNA: TGTGCCAGCAGCCCCCGGGGTGCAACTAATGAAAAACTGTTTTTT; CDR3 protein: CASSPRGATNEKLFF
V gene: TRBV7-9; J gene: TRBJ1-2; D gene: -; clone size: -; CDR3 DNA: TGTGCCAGCAGCCAAAGCAAGGGACTGAGGGGCTACACCTTC; CDR3 protein: CASSQSKGLRGYTF
V gene: TRBV5-1; J gene: TRBJ2-5; D gene: TRBD2; clone size: -; CDR3 DNA: TGCGCCAGCAGCTCGCAAGGACTAGCGGGTGGAGAGACCCAGTACTTC; CDR3 protein: CASSSQGLAGGETQYF
V gene: TRBV29-1; J gene: TRBJ1-4; D gene: -; clone size: -; CDR3 DNA: TGCAGCGTTGGGGGGGGACCGACCGAAAAACTGTTTTTT; CDR3 protein: CSVGGGPTEKLFF
V gene: TRBV7-2; J gene: TRBJ2-1; D gene: TRBD1; clone size: -; CDR3 DNA: TGTGCCAGCAGCCTACCGGGACAGGGTCGCTATGAGCAGTTCTTC; CDR3 protein: CASSLPGQGRYEQFF
V gene: TRBV27; J gene: TRBJ1-1; D gene: -; clone size: once; CDR3 DNA: TGTGCCAGCAGTTTTTTACGGGGGCAAGCTTTCTTT; CDR3 protein: CASSFLRGQAFF
V gene: TRBV5-1; J gene: TRBJ2-2; D gene: TRBD1; clone size: -; CDR3 DNA: TGCGCCAGCAGCTTTACAATCCAGGGGGCACTGAACACCGGGGAGCTGTTTTTT; CDR3 protein: CASSFTIQGALNTGELFF